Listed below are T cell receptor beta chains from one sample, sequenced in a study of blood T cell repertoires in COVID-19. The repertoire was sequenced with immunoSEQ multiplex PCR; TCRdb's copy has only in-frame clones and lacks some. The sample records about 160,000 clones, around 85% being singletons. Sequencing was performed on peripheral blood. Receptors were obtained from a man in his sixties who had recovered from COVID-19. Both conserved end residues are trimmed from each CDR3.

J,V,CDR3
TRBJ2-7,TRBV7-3,ASSLTGTAHTYEQY
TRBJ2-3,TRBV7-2,ASSSLRRAGTDTQY
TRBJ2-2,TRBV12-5,ASGLQGATGELF
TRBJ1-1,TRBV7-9,ASSGRAEAF
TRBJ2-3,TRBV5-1,ASSPSGQGEADTQY
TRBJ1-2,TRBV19,ASGLEGRALYGYT
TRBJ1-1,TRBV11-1,ASSLSRGRTEAF
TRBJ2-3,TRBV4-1,ASSQVPTESDTQY
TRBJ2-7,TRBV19,ASSIAGRGPYEQY
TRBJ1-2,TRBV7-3,ASSPAGGVVDGYT
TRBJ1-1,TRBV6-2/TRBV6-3,ASSGTGFEAF
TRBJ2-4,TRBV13,ASSLQGGNIQY
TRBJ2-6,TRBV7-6,ASSLFSELAGANVLT
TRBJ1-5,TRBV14,ASSQEGGQPQH
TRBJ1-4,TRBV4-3,ASSPQPDRGNEKLF
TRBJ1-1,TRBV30,AWSMTGYTEAF